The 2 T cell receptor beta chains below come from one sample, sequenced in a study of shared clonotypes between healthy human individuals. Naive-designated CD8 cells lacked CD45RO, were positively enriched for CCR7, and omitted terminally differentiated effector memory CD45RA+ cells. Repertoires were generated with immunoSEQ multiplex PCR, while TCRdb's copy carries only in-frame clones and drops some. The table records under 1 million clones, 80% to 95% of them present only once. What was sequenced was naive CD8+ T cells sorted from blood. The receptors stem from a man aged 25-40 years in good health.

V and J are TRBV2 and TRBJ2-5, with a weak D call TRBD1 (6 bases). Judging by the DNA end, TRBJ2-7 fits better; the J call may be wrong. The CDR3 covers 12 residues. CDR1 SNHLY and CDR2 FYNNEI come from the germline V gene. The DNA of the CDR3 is TGTGCCAGCAGTGACGGGACAAACGAGCAGTACTTC. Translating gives CASSDGTNEQYF.

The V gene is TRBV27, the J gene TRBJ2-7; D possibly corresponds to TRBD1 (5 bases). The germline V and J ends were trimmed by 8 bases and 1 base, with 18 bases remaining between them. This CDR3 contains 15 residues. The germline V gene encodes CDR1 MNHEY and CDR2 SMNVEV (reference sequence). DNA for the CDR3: TGTGCCAGCCGCCCCATCAGGGAAACTTCCTACGAGCAGTACTTC. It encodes CASRPIRETSYEQYF.